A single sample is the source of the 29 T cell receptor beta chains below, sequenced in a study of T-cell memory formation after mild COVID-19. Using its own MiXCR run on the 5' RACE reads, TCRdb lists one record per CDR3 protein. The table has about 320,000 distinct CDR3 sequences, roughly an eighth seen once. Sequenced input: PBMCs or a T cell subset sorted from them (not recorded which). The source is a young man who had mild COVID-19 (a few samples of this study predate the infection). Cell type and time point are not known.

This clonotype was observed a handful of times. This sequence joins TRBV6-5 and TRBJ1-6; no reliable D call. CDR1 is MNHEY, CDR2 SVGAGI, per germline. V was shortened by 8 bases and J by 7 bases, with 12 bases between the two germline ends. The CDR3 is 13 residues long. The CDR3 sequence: CASGLVQNSPLHF. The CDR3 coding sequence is TGTGCCAGCGGACTGGTCCAAAATTCACCCCTCCACTTT.

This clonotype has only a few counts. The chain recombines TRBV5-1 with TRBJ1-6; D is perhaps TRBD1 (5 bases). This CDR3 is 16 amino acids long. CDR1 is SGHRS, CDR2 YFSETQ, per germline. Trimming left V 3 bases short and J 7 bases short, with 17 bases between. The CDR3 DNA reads TGCGCCAGCAGCTCGAAGACCGGGACTGAAAATTCACCCCTCCACTTT. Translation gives CASSSKTGTENSPLHF.

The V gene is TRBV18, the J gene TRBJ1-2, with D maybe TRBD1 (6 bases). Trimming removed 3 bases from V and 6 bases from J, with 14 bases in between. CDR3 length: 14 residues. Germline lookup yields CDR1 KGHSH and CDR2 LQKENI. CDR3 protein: CASSPGQGLHGYTF. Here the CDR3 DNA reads TGTGCCAGCTCACCGGGCCAGGGGCTACATGGCTACACCTTC. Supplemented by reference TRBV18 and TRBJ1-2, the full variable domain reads NAGVMQNPRHLVRRRGQEARLRCSPMKGHSHVYWYRQLPEEGLKFMVYLQKENIIDESGMPKERFSAEFPKEGPSILRIQQVVRGDSAAYFCASSPGQGLHGYTFGSGTRLTVV.

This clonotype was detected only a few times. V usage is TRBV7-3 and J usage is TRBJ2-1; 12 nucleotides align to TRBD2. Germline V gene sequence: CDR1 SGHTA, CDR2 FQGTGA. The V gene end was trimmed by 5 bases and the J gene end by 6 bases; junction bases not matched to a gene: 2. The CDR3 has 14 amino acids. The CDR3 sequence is CASSMGLAGNEQFF. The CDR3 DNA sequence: TGTGCCAGCAGCATGGGACTAGCGGGCAATGAGCAGTTCTTC. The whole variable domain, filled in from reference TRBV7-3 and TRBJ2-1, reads GAGVSQTPSNKVTEKGKYVELRCDPISGHTALYWYRQSLGQGPEFLIYFQGTGAADDSGLPNDRFFAVRPEGSVSTLKIQRTERGDSAVYLCASSMGLAGNEQFFGPGTRLTVL.

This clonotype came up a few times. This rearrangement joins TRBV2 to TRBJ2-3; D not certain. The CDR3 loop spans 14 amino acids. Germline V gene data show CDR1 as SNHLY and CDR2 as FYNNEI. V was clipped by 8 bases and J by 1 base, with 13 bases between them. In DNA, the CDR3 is TGTGCCAGCGGCATTCCCGGGCGCACAGATACGCAGTATTTT. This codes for CASGIPGRTDTQYF.

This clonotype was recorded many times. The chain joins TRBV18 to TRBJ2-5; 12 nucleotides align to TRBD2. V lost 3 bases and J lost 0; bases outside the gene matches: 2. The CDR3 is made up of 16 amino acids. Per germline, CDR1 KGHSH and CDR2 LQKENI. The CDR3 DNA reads TGTGCCAGCTCACCCGGACTAGCGGGGAACCAAGAGACCCAGTACTTC. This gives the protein CASSPGLAGNQETQYF.

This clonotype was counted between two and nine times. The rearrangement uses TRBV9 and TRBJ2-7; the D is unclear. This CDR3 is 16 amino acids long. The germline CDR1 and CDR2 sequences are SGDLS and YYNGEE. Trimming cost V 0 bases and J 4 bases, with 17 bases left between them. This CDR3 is CASSVVRSNQGYEQYV. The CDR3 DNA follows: TGTGCCAGCAGCGTAGTAAGGTCCAACCAAGGGTACGAGCAGTACGTC.

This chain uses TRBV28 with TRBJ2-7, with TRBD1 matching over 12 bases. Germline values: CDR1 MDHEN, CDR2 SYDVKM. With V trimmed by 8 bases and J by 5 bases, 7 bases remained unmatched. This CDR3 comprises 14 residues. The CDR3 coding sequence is TGTGCCAGCTGGGACAGGGGGCGAGACAACGAGCAGTACTTC. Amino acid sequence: CASWDRGRDNEQYF.

The CDR3 sequence is CASSHGTAYEQYF. CDR3 DNA sequence: TGTGCCAGCAGCCACGGGACAGCTTACGAGCAGTACTTC. This rearrangement joins TRBV5-4 to TRBJ2-7; 7 bases are shared with TRBD1. This CDR3 is 13 amino acids long. Per the germline V gene, CDR1 is SGHNT and CDR2 is YYREEE (reference sequence). The junction had 5 bases not matched to a gene; V was cut back by 4 bases and J by 4 bases.

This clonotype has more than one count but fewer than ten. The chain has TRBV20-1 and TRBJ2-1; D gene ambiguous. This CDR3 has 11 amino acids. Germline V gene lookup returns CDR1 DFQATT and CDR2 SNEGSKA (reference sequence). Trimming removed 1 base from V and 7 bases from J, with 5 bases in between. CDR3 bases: TGCAGTGCTAGAGGTGGAAATGAGCAGTTCTTC. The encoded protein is CSARGGNEQFF.

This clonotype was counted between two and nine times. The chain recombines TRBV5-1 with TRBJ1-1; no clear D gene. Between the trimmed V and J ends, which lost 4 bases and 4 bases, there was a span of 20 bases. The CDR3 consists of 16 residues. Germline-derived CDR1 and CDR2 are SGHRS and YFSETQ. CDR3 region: CASSVSHFLRSTEAFF. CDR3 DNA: TGCGCCAGCAGCGTTAGCCACTTTTTGAGGAGCACTGAAGCTTTCTTT. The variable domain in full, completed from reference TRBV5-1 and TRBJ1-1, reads KAGVTQTPRYLIKTRGQQVTLSCSPISGHRSVSWYQQTPGQGLQFLFEYFSETQRNKGNFPGRFSGRQFSNSRSEMNVSTLELGDSALYLCASSVSHFLRSTEAFFGQGTRLTVV.

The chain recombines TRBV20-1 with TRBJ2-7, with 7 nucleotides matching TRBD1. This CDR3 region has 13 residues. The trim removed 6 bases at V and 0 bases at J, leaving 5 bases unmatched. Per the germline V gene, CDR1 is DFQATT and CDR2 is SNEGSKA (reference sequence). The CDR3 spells CSAGQESSYEQYF. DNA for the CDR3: TGCAGTGCCGGACAGGAAAGCTCCTACGAGCAGTACTTC.

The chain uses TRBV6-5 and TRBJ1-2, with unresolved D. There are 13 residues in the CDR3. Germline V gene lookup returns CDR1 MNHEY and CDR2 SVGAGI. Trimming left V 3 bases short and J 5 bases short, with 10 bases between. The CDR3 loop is CASSYVQFYGYTF. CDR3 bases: TGTGCCAGCAGTTATGTACAGTTTTATGGCTACACCTTC.

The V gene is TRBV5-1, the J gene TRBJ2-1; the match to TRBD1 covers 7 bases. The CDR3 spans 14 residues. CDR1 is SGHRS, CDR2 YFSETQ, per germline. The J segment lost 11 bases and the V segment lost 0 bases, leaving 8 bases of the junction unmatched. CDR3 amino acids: CASSLGQGLQKQFF. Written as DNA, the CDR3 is TGCGCCAGCAGCTTGGGACAGGGATTACAAAAGCAGTTCTTC.

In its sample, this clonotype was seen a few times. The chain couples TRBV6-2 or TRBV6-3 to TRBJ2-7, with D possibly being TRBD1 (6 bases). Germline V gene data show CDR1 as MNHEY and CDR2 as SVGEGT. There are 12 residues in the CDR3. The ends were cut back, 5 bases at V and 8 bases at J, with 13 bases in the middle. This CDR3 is CASSGDRRKQYV. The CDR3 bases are TGTGCCAGCAGTGGCGACAGGAGGAAGCAGTACGTC.

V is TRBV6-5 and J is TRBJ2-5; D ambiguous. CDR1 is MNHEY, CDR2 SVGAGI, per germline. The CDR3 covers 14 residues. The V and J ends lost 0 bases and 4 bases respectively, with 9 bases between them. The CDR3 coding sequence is TGTGCCAGCAGTTACTCGATAACAGCAGAGACCCAGTACTTC. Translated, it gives CASSYSITAETQYF.

The CDR3, as DNA: TGTGCCAGCAGTTTTGGGCGAGCTTTCTTT. Amino acid sequence: CASSFGRAFF. The V and J genes are TRBV12-3 or TRBV12-4 and TRBJ1-1; D unclear. Trimming removed 3 bases from V and 10 bases from J, with 6 bases in between. The CDR3 contains 10 residues.

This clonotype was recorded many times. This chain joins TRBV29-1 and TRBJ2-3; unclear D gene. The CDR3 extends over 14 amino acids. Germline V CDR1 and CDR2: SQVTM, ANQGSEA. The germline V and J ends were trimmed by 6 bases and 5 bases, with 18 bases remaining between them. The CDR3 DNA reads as TGCAGCGTCGCCCTCTCTGTGGACGGAGATACGCAGTATTTT. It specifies CSVALSVDGDTQYF.

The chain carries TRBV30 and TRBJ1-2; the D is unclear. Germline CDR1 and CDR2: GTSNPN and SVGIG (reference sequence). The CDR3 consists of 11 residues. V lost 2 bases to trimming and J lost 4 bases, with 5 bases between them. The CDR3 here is CAWSNGYGYTF. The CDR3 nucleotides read TGTGCCTGGAGTAACGGCTATGGCTACACCTTC.

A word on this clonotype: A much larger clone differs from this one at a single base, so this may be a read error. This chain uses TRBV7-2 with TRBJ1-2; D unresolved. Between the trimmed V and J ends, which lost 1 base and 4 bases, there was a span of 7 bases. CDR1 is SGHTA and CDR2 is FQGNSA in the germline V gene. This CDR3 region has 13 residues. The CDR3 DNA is TGTGCCAGCAGCTTAGAGACAAGCTATGGCTACACCTTC. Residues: CASSLETSYGYTF.

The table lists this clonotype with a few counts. The CDR3 is CASSVLSYNSPLHF. DNA for the CDR3: TGTGCCAGCAGCGTACTCTCCTATAATTCACCCCTCCACTTT. V gene TRBV9 combines with J gene TRBJ1-6; no definite D call. The CDR3 spans 14 residues. Deletions cut 1 base from V and 0 bases from J, with 2 bases between. Germline CDR1 is SGDLS and CDR2 is YYNGEE.

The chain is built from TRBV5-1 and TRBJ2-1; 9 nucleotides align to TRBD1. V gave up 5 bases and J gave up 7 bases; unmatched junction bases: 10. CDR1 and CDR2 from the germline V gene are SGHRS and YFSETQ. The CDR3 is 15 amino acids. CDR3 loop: CASRQLQGAGNEQFF. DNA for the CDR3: TGCGCCAGCAGACAATTACAGGGGGCCGGGAATGAGCAGTTCTTC. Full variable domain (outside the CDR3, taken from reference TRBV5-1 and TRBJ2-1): KAGVTQTPRYLIKTRGQQVTLSCSPISGHRSVSWYQQTPGQGLQFLFEYFSETQRNKGNFPGRFSGRQFSNSRSEMNVSTLELGDSALYLCASRQLQGAGNEQFFGPGTRLTVL.

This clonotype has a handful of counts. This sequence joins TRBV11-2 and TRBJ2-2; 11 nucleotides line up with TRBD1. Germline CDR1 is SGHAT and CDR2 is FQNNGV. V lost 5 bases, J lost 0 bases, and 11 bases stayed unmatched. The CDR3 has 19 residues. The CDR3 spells CASSRRDRGFASNTGELFF. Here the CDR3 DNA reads TGTGCCAGCAGCCGCCGGGACAGGGGGTTCGCCTCGAACACCGGGGAGCTGTTTTTT.

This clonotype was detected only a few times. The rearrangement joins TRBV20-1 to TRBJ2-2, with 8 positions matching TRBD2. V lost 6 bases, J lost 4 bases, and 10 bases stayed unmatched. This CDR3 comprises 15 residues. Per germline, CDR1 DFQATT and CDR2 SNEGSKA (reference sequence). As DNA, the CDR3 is TGCAGTGCCCCTAAGCGGGGGTCGGCCACCGGGGAGCTGTTTTTT. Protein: CSAPKRGSATGELFF.

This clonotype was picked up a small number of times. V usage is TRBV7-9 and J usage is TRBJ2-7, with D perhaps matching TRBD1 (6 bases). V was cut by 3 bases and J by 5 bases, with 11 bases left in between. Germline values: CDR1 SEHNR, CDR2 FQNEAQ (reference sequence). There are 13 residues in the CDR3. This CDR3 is CASSLRQAHEQYF. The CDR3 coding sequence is TGTGCCAGCAGCTTGCGACAGGCCCACGAGCAGTACTTC.

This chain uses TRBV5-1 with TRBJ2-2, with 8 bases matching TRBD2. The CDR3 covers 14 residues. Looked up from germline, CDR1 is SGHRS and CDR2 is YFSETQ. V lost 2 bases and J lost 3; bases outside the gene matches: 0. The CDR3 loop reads CASSFGRDTGELFF. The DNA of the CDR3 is TGCGCCAGCAGCTTCGGGAGGGACACCGGGGAGCTGTTTTTT.

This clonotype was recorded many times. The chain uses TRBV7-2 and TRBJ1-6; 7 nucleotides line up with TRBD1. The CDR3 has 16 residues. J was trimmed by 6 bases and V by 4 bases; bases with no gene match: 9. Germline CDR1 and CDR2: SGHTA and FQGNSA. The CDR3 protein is CASSSRQGTANSPLHF. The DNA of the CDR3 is TGTGCCAGCAGCTCAAGACAGGGAACCGCTAATTCACCCCTCCACTTT.

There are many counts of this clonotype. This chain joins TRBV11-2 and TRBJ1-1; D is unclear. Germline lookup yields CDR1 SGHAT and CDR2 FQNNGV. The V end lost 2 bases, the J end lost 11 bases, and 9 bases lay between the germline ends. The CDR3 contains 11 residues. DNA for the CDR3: TGTGCCAGCAGCTTATTGGGAGGGGCTTTCTTT. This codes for CASSLLGGAFF. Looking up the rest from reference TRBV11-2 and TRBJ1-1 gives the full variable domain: EAGVAQSPRYKIIEKRQSVAFWCNPISGHATLYWYQQILGQGPKLLIQFQNNGVVDDSQLPKDRFSAERLKGVDSTLKIQPAKLEDSAVYLCASSLLGGAFFGQGTRLTVV.

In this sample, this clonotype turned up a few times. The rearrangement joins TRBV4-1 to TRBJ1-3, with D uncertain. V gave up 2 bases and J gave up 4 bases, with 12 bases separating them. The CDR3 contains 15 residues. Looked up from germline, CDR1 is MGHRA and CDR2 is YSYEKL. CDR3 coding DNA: TGCGCCAGCAGCCAACCCACGAGATCAGGAAACACCATATATTTT. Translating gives CASSQPTRSGNTIYF.